In its sample, the clone carrying this TCR beta chain was seen a few times. Its antigen is currently unknown. A second PCR, run for about 6 to 11 cycles, used a sample-barcoded 5' primer plus a J-beta primer mix. No fewer than 2.5 million CDR3-containing paired-end reads came from each sample. TCRdb re-analysed the 5' RACE reads in MiXCR, keeping a single row per CDR3 protein. The sample comprises about 640,000 distinct CDR3 sequences, roughly 50% of which are singletons, and 30% to 45% rests with the top ten. This record comes from a study of blood T cells in healthy people across ages. Overall study findings and caveats: It was held that diversity estimates obtained from one million T cells represented underestimates.

The sequenced sample was blood. The receptor's source is a man in his 60s in good health.

CDR3 coding DNA: TGTGCCAGCAGCTTAGAGTACAGTGACAATGAGCAGTTCTTC. Residues: CASSLEYSDNEQFF. The genes are TRBV7-2 and TRBJ2-1, with D uncertain. This CDR3 has 14 residues. CDR1 and CDR2 from the germline V gene are SGHTA and FQGNSA. With 1 base removed from V and 5 bases from J, the gap between germline ends came to 9 bases. Full variable domain (missing parts from reference TRBV7-2 and TRBJ2-1): GAGVSQSPSNKVTEKGKDVELRCDPISGHTALYWYRQSLGQGLEFLIYFQGNSAPDKSGLPSDRFSAERTGGSVSTLTIQRTQQEDSAVYLCASSLEYSDNEQFFGPGTRLTVL.